This entry lists 13 T cell receptor beta chains sequenced from one sample in a study of T cell repertoires in cytomegalovirus infection. TCRdb re-called the reads through MiXCR, storing one row per CDR3 protein. This sample yields around 450,000 distinct CDR3 sequences, of which approximately 31% are seen a single time; around 13% belongs to the top ten. Sequencing input: PBMCs. Receptors were obtained from a human donor in good health (CMV status not recorded). Some clones in this sample may be carry-over from other donors' samples.

At least ten counts were recorded for this clonotype. The CDR3 coding sequence is TGTGCCAGCAGCTCTGGACAGGGCTTCGGAAACACCATATATTTT. It specifies CASSSGQGFGNTIYF. The V call is TRBV6-5, the J call TRBJ1-3; 8 bases line up with TRBD1. This CDR3 spans 15 amino acids. The trim removed 6 bases at V and 4 bases at J, leaving 8 bases unmatched. CDR1 is MNHEY, CDR2 SVGAGI, per germline.

A few counts support this clonotype. The rearrangement uses TRBV18 and TRBJ2-3; unclear D gene. Germline-derived CDR1 and CDR2 are KGHSH and LQKENI. CDR3 length: 20 amino acids. V was clipped by 2 bases and J by 1 base, with 25 bases between them. CDR3 region: CASSPVSVDLYALGTDTQYF. CDR3 coding DNA: TGTGCCAGCTCACCAGTTTCAGTTGATCTCTACGCCCTGGGCACAGATACGCAGTATTTT.

The chain has TRBV7-9 and TRBJ1-1, with D hard to call. CDR1 SEHNR and CDR2 FQNEAQ come from the germline V gene (reference sequence). Trimming took off 5 bases at V and 3 bases at J, with 13 bases between the two ends. This CDR3 spans 14 amino acids. CDR3 region: CASSMTRIDTEAFF. CDR3 bases: TGTGCCAGCAGCATGACAAGGATTGACACTGAAGCTTTCTTT.

This clonotype was seen once. J is TRBJ2-5 and V is TRBV9; 10 nucleotides agree with TRBD1. The germline gives CDR1 SGDLS, CDR2 YYNGEE. The CDR3 totals 15 residues. After removal of 4 bases from V and 1 base from J, the junction contained 4 bases not matched to a gene. CDR3 DNA: TGTGCCAGCAGCAGCGGGGACAGGGGCCAAGAGACCCAGTACTTC. Translation gives CASSSGDRGQETQYF.

This clonotype has a count of ten or more. The chain couples TRBV7-2 to TRBJ2-1; 12 bases are shared with TRBD2. The trim removed 4 bases at V and 1 base at J, leaving 5 bases unmatched. The CDR3 has 17 amino acids. Germline V CDR1 and CDR2: SGHTA, FQGNSA. The DNA of the CDR3 is TGTGCCAGCAGCTCCCCTCTAGCGGGGGGGTCCTACAATGAGCAGTTCTTC. It translates to CASSSPLAGGSYNEQFF.

V gene TRBV13 combines with J gene TRBJ1-1; tentatively, D is TRBD1 (6 bases). Germline CDR1 and CDR2: PRHDT and FYEKMQ (reference sequence). The germline V and J ends were trimmed by 4 bases and 4 bases, with 13 bases remaining between them. This CDR3 has 14 residues. This CDR3 reads CASSWGRGGTEAFF. CDR3 nucleotide sequence: TGTGCCAGCAGCTGGGGCAGGGGCGGCACTGAAGCTTTCTTT.

This clonotype was seen more than once but under ten times. The chain combines TRBV6-5 with TRBJ2-1, with 16 bases aligning to TRBD2. Germline V gene data show CDR1 as MNHEY and CDR2 as SVGAGI. The CDR3 spans 15 residues. The V gene end was trimmed by 6 bases and the J gene end by 8 bases; junction bases not matched to a gene: 4. CDR3 region: CASSTGTSGGDEQFF. CDR3 bases: TGTGCCAGCAGCACCGGGACTAGCGGGGGGGATGAGCAGTTCTTC.

Here the CDR3 reads CASSFQANTGELFF. In DNA form, the CDR3 reads TGTGCCAGCAGTTTTCAGGCGAACACCGGGGAGCTGTTTTTT. This chain joins TRBV12-3 or TRBV12-4 and TRBJ2-2, with unresolved D. The CDR3 consists of 14 residues. Trimming took off 3 bases at V and 0 bases at J, with 5 bases between the two ends.

There are a few counts of this clonotype. This chain uses TRBV5-1 with TRBJ2-7; TRBD2 is a possible D gene (6 bases). The CDR3 loop spans 15 amino acids. Germline loops: CDR1 SGHRS, CDR2 YFSETQ. V was clipped by 6 bases and J by 1 base, with 17 bases between them. Here the CDR3 reads CASTGGGTQSYEQYF. CDR3 nucleotides: TGCGCCAGCACAGGAGGCGGGACTCAGTCCTACGAGCAGTACTTC.

This rearrangement joins TRBV6-2 or TRBV6-3 to TRBJ2-1; TRBD2 aligns across 8 bases. Germline V gives CDR1 MNHEY, CDR2 SVGEGT. The CDR3 has 14 residues. V lost 7 bases to trimming and J lost 3 bases; unmatched junction nucleotides: 5. CDR3 bases: TGTGCCAGCACTTTCGGGAGGGACTACAATGAGCAGTTCTTC. It codes for CASTFGRDYNEQFF.

The chain is built from TRBV7-4 and TRBJ1-1, with D possibly being TRBD1 (5 bases). Germline assignment: CDR1 SGHVT and CDR2 SQSDAQ. V shed 6 bases and J shed 5 bases, with 16 bases lying between them. This CDR3 has 14 residues. The CDR3: CASRPAGGDTEAFF. CDR3 in DNA: TGTGCCAGCAGACCCGCCGGAGGGGATACTGAAGCTTTCTTT.

This clonotype was detected only a few times. The chain links TRBV6-1 to TRBJ1-1; 8 bases match TRBD1. This CDR3 has 14 residues. Per the germline V gene, CDR1 is MNHNS and CDR2 is SASEGT. With 6 bases clipped from V and 2 bases from J, the junction kept 5 bases outside the gene matches. CDR3 in DNA: TGTGCCAGCAGAGGGGACAGGTTTAACACTGAAGCTTTCTTT. It specifies CASRGDRFNTEAFF.

This clonotype was counted a single time. The rearrangement uses TRBV7-2 and TRBJ2-7; 7 bases align to TRBD1. The CDR3 runs to 14 residues. Losses at the gene ends were 5 bases for V and 5 bases for J; bases not matched to a gene: 9. Germline V gives CDR1 SGHTA, CDR2 FQGNSA. CDR3 residues: CASSQDRLLHEQYF. In DNA, the CDR3 is TGTGCCAGCAGCCAGGACAGGCTTCTGCACGAGCAGTACTTC.